Sequencing of this T cell receptor (beta chain) was carried out in a study of T cell repertoires in cytomegalovirus infection. Looking at the study overall: Both recently identified HLA-C-restricted and well-studied HLA-B-restricted CMV epitopes were used in the study. TCR beta signatures that were public indicated CMV infection and matching HLA type.

Findings and caveats of the study: Clonotypes of TCR beta that were HLA-C-restricted and CMV-specific dominated the ex vivo response. Cumulated frequencies of public TCR beta families served to identify carriers of CMV plus the relevant HLA.

CDR1 SGHVS and CDR2 FNYEAQ come from the germline V gene. The CDR3 is 18 residues long. V trimming: 4 bases; J trimming: 3 bases; junction bases outside the gene matches: 15. This clonotype appeared a few times. The antigen remains undetermined. TCRdb itself ran the reads through MiXCR, one entry per CDR3 protein. The sample shows some 560,000 distinct CDR3 sequences, roughly 42% of them seen only once. The TCR sequence derives from a human donor in good health (CMV status not recorded). Some clones in this sample may be carry-over from other donors' samples. The gene calls are TRBV7-6 and TRBJ2-7, with 10 bases matching TRBD1. The sample here was cultured PBMCs, taken from culture after CMV antigen stimulation. The CDR3 DNA reads as TGTGCCAGCAGCTCAGACACCGGGACAGGGGTCCCCTACTACGAGCAGTACTTC. Protein: CASSSDTGTGVPYYEQYF.